Sequencing of this T cell receptor beta chain was carried out in a study of T-cell reconstitution after alpha-beta-depleted transplantation in children. On this clonotype: The antigen is unknown.

Study conclusions and caveats: Where alpha-beta T cells came from about two months after transplant was reportedly several hundred expanded graft clones.

The germline gives CDR1 DFQATT, CDR2 SNEGSKA (reference sequence). V was pared by 5 bases and J by 2 bases, with 5 bases between. The CDR3 runs 11 residues. Construction of the TCRbeta library involved unique molecular identifiers. From the PCR reads, TCRdb called clonotypes with MiXCR, one entry per CDR3 protein. The sample carries over 150,000 distinct CDR3 sequences, roughly 7.1% recorded once. The starting material was PBMCs, obtained before TCRalphabeta/CD19-depleted stem cell transplant. The TCR comes from a boy younger than 10 with acute lymphoblastic leukemia, due to receive a stem cell transplant. The chain recombines TRBV20-1 with TRBJ2-3; D is undetermined. This chain's CDR3 is CSASNTDTQYF. DNA of the CDR3: TGCAGTGCTTCCAACACAGATACGCAGTATTTT.